This T cell receptor beta chain was recorded in a study of response to subunit inactivated influenza vaccine. Germline V gene data show CDR1 as SNHLY and CDR2 as FYNNEI. Trimming cost V 4 bases and J 5 bases, with 14 bases left between them. This CDR3 is built from 14 residues. Comment on this clonotype: No antigen is known for it.

Study-level findings and limits: The authors suggested that every seasonal influenza vaccination recruits few new T cells.

One entry per CDR3 protein results from TCRdb running MiXCR on the RT-PCR reads. The data show 650,000 or so distinct CDR3 sequences, around 13% seen once. Specimen: PBMCs from blood, collected 14 to 15 days before vaccination. The receptor comes from a man over 45 who received an inactivated influenza vaccine. V gene TRBV2 combines with J gene TRBJ2-5; weak D call: TRBD2 (6 bases). The CDR3 reads CASSVGGRYETQYF. The CDR3 DNA follows: TGTGCCAGCAGTGTGGGGGGTCGGTACGAGACCCAGTACTTC.